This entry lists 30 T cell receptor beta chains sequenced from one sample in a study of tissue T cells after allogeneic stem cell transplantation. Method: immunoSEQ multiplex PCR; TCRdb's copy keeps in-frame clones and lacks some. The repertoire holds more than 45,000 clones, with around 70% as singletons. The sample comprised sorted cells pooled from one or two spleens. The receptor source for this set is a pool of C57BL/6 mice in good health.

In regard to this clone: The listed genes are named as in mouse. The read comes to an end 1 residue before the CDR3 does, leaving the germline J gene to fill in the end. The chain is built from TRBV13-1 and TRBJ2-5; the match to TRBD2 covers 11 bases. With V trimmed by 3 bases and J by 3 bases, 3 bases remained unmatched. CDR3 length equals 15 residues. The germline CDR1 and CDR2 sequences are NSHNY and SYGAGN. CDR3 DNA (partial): TGTGCCAGCAGTGGGGACTGGGGGTCTCAAGACACCCAGTAC. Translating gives CASSGDWGSQDTQY. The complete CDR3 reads CASSGDWGSQDTQYF.

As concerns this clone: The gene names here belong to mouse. The sequenced CDR3 bases are TGCACCTGCAGTGCAGGGGGATCCCCTAGTGCAGAAACGCTGTAT. This encodes CTCSAGGSPSAETLY. The entire CDR3 is CTCSAGGSPSAETLYF. The V and J genes are TRBV1 and TRBJ2-3; D ambiguous. Read sequence stops 1 residue before the CDR3 end, and the germline J gene provides the missing end. With 1 base removed from V and 0 bases from J, the gap between germline ends came to 11 bases. The CDR3 is made up of 16 amino acids. Germline assignment: CDR1 NSQYPW and CDR2 LRSPGD (reference sequence).

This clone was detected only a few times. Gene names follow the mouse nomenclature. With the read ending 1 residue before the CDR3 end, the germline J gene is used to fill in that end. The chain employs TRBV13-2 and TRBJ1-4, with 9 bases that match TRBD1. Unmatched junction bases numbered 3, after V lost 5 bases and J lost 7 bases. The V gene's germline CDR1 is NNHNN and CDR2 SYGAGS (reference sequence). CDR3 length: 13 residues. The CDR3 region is CASGDRGGERLFF. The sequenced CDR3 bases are TGTGCCAGCGGCGACAGGGGGGGCGAAAGATTATTT.

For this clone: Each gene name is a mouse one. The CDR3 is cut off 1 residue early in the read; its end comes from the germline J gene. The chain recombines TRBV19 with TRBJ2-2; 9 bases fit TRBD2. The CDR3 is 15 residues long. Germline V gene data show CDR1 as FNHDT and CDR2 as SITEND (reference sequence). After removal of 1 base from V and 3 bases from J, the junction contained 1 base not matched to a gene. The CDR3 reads CASSINWGDTGQLYF. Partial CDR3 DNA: TGTGCCAGCAGTATAAACTGGGGGGACACCGGGCAGCTCTAC.

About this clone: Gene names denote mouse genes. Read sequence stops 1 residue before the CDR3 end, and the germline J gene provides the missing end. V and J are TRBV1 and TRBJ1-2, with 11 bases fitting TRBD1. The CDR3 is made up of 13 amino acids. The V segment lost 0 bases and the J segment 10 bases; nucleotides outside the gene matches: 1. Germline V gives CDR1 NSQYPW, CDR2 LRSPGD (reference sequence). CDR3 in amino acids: CTCSADGTGGYTF. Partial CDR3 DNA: TGCACCTGCAGTGCAGATGGGACAGGGGGCTACACC.

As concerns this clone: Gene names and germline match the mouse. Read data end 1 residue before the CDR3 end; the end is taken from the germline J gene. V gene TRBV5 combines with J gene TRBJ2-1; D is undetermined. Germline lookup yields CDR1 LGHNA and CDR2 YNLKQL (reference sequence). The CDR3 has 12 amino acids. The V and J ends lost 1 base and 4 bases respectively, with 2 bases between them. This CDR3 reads CASSQGYAEQFF. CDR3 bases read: TGTGCCAGCAGCCAAGGGTATGCTGAGCAGTTC.

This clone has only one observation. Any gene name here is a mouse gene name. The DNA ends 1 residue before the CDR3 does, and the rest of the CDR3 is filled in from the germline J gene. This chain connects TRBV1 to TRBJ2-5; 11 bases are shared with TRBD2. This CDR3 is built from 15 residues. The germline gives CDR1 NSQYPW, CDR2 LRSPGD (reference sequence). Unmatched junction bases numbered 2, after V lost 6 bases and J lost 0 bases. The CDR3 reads CTCRGLGVNQDTQYF. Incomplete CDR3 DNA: TGCACCTGCAGGGGACTGGGGGTTAACCAAGACACCCAGTAC.

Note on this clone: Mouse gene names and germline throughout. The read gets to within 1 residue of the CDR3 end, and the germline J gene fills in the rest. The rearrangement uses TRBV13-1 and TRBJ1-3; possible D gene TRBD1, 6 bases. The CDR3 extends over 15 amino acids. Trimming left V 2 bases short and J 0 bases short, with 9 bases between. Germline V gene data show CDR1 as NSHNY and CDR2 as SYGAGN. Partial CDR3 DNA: TGTGCCAGCAGTGAGGGACAAAATTCTGGAAATACGCTCTAT. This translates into CASSEGQNSGNTLY. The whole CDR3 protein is CASSEGQNSGNTLYF.

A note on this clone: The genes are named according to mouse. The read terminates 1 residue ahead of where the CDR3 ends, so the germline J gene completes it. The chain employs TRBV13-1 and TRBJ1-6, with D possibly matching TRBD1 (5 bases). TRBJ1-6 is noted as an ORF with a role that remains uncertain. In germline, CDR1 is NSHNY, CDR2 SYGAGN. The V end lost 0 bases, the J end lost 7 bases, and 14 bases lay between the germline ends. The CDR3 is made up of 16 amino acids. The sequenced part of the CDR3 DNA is TGTGCCAGCAGTGATGCAAGGTGGGGGACGAATTCGCCCCTCTAC. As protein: CASSDARWGTNSPLY. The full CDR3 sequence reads CASSDARWGTNSPLYF.

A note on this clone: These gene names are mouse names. CDR3: CASSLAPRGQNTLYF. The part of the CDR3 DNA that was read is TGTGCCAGCAGCTTAGCGCCCAGGGGGCAAAACACCTTGTAC. The chain carries TRBV3 and TRBJ2-4, with TRBD1 identical over 7 bases. The read halts 1 residue ahead of the CDR3 end, with the missing end drawn from the germline J gene. This CDR3 comprises 15 residues. The V segment lost 0 bases and the J segment 3 bases; nucleotides outside the gene matches: 3. The germline V gene has CDR1 SNHLY and CDR2 FYNGKV (reference sequence). Together with reference TRBV3 and TRBJ2-4, the CDR3 gives the full variable domain: GPKVLQIPSHQIIDMGQMVTLNCDPVSNHLYFYWYKQILGQQMEFLVNFYNGKVMEKSKLFKDQFSVERPDGSYFTLKIQPTALEDSAVYFCASSLAPRGQNTLYFGAGTRLSVL.

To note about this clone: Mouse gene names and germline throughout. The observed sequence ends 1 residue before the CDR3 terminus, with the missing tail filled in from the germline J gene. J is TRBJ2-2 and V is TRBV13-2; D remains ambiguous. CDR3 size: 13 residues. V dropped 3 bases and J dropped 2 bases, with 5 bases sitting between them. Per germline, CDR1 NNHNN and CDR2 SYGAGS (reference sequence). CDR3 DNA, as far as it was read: TGTGCCAGCGGTGTTCAGAACACCGGGCAGCTCTAC. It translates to CASGVQNTGQLY. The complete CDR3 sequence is CASGVQNTGQLYF.

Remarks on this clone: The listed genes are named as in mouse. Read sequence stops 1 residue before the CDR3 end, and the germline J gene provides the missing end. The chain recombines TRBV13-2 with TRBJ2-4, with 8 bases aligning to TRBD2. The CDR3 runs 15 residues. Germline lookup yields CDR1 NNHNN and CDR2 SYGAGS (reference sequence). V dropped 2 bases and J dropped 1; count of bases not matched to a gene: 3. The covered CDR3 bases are TGTGCCAGCGGTGAGGGGGGGGCTGGTCAAAACACCTTGTAC. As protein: CASGEGGAGQNTLY. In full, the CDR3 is CASGEGGAGQNTLYF.

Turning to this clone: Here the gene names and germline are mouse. CDR3 residues: CGARAWGGAEQYF. The part of the CDR3 DNA that was read is TGTGGTGCTAGGGCTTGGGGGGGCGCCGAACAGTAC. The V and J genes are TRBV20 and TRBJ2-7, with 9 bases fitting TRBD2. The read terminates 1 residue ahead of where the CDR3 ends, so the germline J gene completes it. The CDR3 loop spans 13 amino acids. Trimming removed 1 base from V and 7 bases from J; junction bases left unmatched: 5. Germline-derived CDR1 and CDR2 are GFQATS and STVNSAI. The full variable domain, in which reference TRBV20 and TRBJ2-7 provide the parts outside the CDR3, is GALVYQYPRRTICKSGTSMRMECQAVGFQATSVAWYRQSPQKTFELIALSTVNSAIKYEQNFTQEKFPISHPNLSFSSMTVLNAYLEDRGLYLCGARAWGGAEQYFGPGTRLTVL.

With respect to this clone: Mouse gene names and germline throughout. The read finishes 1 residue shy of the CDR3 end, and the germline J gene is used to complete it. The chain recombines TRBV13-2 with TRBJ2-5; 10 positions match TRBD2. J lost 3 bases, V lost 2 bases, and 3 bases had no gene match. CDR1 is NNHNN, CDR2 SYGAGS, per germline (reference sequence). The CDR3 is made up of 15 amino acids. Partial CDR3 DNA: TGTGCCAGCGGTGACTGGGGGGGCCGACAAGACACCCAGTAC. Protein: CASGDWGGRQDTQY. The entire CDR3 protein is CASGDWGGRQDTQYF.

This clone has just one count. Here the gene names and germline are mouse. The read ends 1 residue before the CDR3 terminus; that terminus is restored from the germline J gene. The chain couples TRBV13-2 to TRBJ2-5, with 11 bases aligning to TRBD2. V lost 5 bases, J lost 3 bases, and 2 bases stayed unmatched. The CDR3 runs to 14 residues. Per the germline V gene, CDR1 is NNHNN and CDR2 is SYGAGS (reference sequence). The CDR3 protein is CASGGDWGQDTQYF. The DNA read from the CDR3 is TGTGCCAGCGGGGGGGACTGGGGGCAAGACACCCAGTAC.

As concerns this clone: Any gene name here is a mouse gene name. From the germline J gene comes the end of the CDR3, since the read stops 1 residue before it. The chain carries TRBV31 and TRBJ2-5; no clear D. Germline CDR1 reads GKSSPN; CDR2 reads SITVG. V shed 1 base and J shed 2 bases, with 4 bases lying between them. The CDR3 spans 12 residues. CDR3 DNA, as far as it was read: TGTGCCTGGAGTCACAGCCAAGACACCCAGTAC. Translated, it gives CAWSHSQDTQY. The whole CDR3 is CAWSHSQDTQYF.

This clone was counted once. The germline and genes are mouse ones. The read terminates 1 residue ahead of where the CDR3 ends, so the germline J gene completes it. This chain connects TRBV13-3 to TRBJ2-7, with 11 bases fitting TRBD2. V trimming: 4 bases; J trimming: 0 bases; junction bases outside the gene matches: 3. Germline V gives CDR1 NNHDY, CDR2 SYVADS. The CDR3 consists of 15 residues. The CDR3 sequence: CASSRLGGSSYEQYF. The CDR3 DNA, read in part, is TGTGCCAGCAGTCGACTGGGGGGGAGCTCCTATGAACAGTAC.

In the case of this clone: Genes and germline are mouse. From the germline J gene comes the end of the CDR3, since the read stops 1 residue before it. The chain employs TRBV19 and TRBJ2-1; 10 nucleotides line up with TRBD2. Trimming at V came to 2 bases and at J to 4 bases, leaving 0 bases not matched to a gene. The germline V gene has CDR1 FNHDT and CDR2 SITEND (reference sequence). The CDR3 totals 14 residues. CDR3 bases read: TGTGCCAGCAGTATGACTGGGGGGTATGCTGAGCAGTTC. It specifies CASSMTGGYAEQF. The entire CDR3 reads CASSMTGGYAEQFF.

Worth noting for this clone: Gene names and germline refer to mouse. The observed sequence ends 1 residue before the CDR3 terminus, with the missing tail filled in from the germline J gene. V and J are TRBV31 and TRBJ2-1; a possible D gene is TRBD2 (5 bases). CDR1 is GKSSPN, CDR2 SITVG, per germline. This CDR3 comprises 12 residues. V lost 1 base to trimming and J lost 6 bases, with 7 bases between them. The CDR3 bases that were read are TGTGCCTGGAGTCCTGGGTCTGCTGAGCAGTTC. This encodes CAWSPGSAEQF. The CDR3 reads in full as CAWSPGSAEQFF.

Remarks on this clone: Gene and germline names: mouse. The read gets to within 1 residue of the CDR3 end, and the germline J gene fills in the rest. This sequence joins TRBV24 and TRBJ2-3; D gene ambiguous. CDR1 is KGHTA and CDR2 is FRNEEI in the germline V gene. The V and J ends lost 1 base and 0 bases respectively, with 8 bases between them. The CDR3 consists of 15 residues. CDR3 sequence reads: CASSLFPGSAETLYF. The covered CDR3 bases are TGTGCCAGCAGTCTGTTCCCGGGTAGTGCAGAAACGCTGTAT.

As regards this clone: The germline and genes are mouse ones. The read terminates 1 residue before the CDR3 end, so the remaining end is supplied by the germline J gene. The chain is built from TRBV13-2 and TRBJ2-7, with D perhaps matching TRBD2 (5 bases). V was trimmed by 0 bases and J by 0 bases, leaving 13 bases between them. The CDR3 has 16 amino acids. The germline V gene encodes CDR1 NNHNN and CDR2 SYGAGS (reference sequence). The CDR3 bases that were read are TGTGCCAGCGGTGATGCAAAACTGGAGCCCTCCTATGAACAGTAC. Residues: CASGDAKLEPSYEQY. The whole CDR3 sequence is CASGDAKLEPSYEQYF.

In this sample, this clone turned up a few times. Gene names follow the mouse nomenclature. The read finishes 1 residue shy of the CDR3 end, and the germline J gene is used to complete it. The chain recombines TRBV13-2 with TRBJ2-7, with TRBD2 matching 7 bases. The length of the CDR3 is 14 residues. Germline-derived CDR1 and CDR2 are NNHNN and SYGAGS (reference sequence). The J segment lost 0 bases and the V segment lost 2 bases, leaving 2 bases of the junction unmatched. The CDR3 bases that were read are TGTGCCAGCGGTGAGGGGGGGGTCTCCTATGAACAGTAC. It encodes CASGEGGVSYEQY. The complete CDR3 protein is CASGEGGVSYEQYF.

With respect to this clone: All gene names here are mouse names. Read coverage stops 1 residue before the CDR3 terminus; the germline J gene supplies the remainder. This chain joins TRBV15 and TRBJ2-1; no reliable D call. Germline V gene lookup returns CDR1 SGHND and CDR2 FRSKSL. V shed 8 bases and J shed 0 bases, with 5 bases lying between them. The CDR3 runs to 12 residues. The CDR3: CASGVNYAEQFF. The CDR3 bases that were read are TGTGCCAGCGGGGTTAACTATGCTGAGCAGTTC.

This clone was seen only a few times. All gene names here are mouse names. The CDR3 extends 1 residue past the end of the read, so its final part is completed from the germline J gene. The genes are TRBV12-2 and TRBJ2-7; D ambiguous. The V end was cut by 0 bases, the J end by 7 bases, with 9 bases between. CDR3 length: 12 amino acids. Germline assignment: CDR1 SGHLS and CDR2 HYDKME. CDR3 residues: CASSLAVPEQYF. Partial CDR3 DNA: TGTGCCAGCTCTCTCGCGGTTCCGGAACAGTAC. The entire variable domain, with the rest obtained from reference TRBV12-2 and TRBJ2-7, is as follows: NSGVVQSPRYIIKGKGERSILKCIPISGHLSVAWYQQTQGQELKFFIQHYDKMERDKGNLPSRFSVQQFDDYHSEMNMSALELEDSAVYFCASSLAVPEQYFGPGTRLTVL.

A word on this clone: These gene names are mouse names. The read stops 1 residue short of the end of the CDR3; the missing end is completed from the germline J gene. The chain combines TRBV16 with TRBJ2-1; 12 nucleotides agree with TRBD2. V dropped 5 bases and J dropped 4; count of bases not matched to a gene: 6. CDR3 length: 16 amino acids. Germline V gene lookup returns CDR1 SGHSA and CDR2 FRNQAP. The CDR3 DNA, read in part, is TGTGCAAGCAGCCTCCGACTGGGGGGGCGTTATGCTGAGCAGTTC. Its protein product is CASSLRLGGRYAEQF. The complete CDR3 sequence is CASSLRLGGRYAEQFF.

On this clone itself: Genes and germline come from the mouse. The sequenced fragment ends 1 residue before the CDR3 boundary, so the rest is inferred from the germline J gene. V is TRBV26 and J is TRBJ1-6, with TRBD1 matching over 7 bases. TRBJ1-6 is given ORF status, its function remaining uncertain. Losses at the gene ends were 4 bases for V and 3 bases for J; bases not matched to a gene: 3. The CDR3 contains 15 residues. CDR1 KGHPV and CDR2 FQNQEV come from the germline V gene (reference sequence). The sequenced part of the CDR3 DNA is TGTGCCAGCAGTCCAGACAGGGACTATAATTCGCCCCTCTAC. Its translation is CASSPDRDYNSPLY. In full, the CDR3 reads CASSPDRDYNSPLYF.

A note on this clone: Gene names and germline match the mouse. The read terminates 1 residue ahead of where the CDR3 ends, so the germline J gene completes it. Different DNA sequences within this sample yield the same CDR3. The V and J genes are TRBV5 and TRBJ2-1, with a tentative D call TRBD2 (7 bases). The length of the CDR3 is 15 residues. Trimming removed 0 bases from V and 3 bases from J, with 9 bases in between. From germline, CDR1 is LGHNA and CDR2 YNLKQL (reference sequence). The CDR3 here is CASSQDWGLYAEQFF. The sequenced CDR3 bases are TGTGCCAGCAGCCAAGACTGGGGGCTCTATGCTGAGCAGTTC.

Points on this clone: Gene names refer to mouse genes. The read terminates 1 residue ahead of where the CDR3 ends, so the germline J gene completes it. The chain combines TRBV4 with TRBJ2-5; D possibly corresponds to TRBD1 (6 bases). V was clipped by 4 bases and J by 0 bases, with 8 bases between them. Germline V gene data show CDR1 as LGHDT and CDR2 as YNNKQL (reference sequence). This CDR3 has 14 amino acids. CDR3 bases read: TGTGCCAGCAGCTCCAGGGGTAACCAAGACACCCAGTAC. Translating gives CASSSRGNQDTQY. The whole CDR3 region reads CASSSRGNQDTQYF.

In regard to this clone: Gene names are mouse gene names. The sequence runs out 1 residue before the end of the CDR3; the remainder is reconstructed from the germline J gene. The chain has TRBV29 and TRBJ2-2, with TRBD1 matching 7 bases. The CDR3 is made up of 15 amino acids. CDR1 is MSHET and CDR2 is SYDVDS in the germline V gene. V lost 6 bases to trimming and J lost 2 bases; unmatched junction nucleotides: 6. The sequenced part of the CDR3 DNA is TGTGCTAGCAGCCCACAGGGGTGGAACACCGGGCAGCTCTAC. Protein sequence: CASSPQGWNTGQLY. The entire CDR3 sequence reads CASSPQGWNTGQLYF.

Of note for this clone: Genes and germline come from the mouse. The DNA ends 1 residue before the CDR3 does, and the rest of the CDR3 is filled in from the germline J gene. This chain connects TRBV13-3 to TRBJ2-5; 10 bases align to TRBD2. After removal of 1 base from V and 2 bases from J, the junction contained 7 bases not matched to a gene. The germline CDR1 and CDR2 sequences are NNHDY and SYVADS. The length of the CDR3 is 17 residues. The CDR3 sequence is CASSDFPDWGAQDTQYF. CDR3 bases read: TGTGCCAGCAGTGATTTTCCCGACTGGGGGGCCCAAGACACCCAGTAC.